This TCR beta chain comes out of a study of shared clonotypes between healthy human individuals. Naive CD4+ cells were CD45RA-selected; the remaining cells were memory. This table comes from immunoSEQ multiplex PCR, and its TCRdb copy is limited to in-frame clones, with some not included. The sample has 2 million to 2.5 million clones; roughly 94% are singletons. Trimming took off 0 bases at V and 1 base at J, with 9 bases between the two ends. CDR3 length: 15 amino acids. CDR1 is ENHRY, CDR2 SYGVKD, per germline. General study points: For naive CD4 cells, 4% to 6% of clonotypes were shared across a handful of donors. Memory subsets generally showed smaller estimated richness than naive subsets did.

In the case of this clone: Its specificity is unknown.

This chain links TRBV10-3 with TRBJ1-1; D ambiguous. The receptor was isolated from a man aged 18 to 30 in good health. What was sequenced was naive CD4+ T cells sorted from blood. Noted subset: CD45RA+ positively selected. The CDR3: CAISESQEGNTEAFF. For the CDR3, the DNA is TGTGCCATCAGTGAGTCGCAGGAGGGGAACACTGAAGCTTTCTTT.